This record looks at one T cell receptor (beta chain) sequence and its context. The Seattle patients, enrolled during active infection, were followed longitudinally. The source of the sample is a study of blood T cell repertoires in COVID-19. Across the study: Samples of COVID-19 (acute and convalescent) were obtained from the United States, Italy and Spain. T cells, B-cell-depleted T cells, or PBMCs supplied cDNA or gDNA.

The CDR3 has 12 residues. Germline values: CDR1 MNHEY, CDR2 SMNVEV (reference sequence). V shed 6 bases and J shed 8 bases, with 13 bases lying between them. The repertoire was sequenced with immunoSEQ multiplex PCR; TCRdb's copy has only in-frame clones and lacks some. The sample contains hundreds of thousands of clones, approximately 86% of which appear only once. V usage is TRBV27 and J usage is TRBJ1-2, with no clear D. The TCR comes from a woman between 70 and 85 years old with COVID-19, enrolled during active disease. The material sequenced was peripheral blood. CDR3 amino acids: CASRTETRGYTF. The CDR3, as DNA: TGTGCCAGCAGAACAGAGACACGGGGCTACACCTTC.